One and the same sample provided the 8 T cell receptor beta chains below, sequenced in a study of blood T cell repertoires in COVID-19. The table came from immunoSEQ multiplex PCR; TCRdb's copy has only in-frame clones and leaves some out. The sample contains about 350,000 clones, 88% of which appear only once. Sequenced input: PBMCs or T cells enriched from blood (not recorded which). The receptors were sampled from a woman aged 30 to 39 who had been exposed to COVID-19.

The rearrangement links TRBV5-8 to TRBJ2-3, with 9 bases that match TRBD1. CDR3 size: 15 residues. CDR1 SGHTS and CDR2 YDEGEE come from the germline V gene. Trimming cost V 10 bases and J 3 bases; bases outside gene matches: 12. CDR3 loop: CASLSGTGITDTQYF. CDR3 sequence (DNA): TGTGCCTCACTCTCCGGGACAGGGATAACAGATACGCAGTATTTT.

This chain connects TRBV5-5 to TRBJ2-7; 7 bases agree with TRBD1. The CDR3 extends over 17 amino acids. Looked up from germline, CDR1 is SGHKS and CDR2 is YYEKEE (reference sequence). Trimming took 2 bases from V and 0 from J; bases not matched to a gene: 11. CDR3 residues: CASSFAGPRDSSYEQYF. The CDR3 DNA is TGTGCCAGCAGCTTCGCGGGCCCTCGGGACAGCTCCTACGAGCAGTACTTC.

The chain couples TRBV7-3 to TRBJ2-3, with D perhaps matching TRBD2 (5 bases). Trimming cost V 5 bases and J 7 bases, with 22 bases left between them. Germline CDR1 is SGHTA and CDR2 is FQGTGA. The CDR3 totals 16 residues. The CDR3 sequence is CASSPQMGDGMNTQYF. Written as DNA, the CDR3 is TGTGCCAGCAGCCCTCAAATGGGTGACGGGATGAATACGCAGTATTTT. The variable domain in full, completed from reference TRBV7-3 and TRBJ2-3, reads GAGVSQTPSNKVTEKGKYVELRCDPISGHTALYWYRQSLGQGPEFLIYFQGTGAADDSGLPNDRFFAVRPEGSVSTLKIQRTERGDSAVYLCASSPQMGDGMNTQYFGPGTRLTVL.

The V call is TRBV2, the J call TRBJ1-1, with no clear D. Germline V gene lookup returns CDR1 SNHLY and CDR2 FYNNEI. The CDR3 contains 14 residues. V lost 4 bases and J lost 0, with 9 bases in between. Here the CDR3 DNA reads TGTGCCAGCAGTGCACAGACCCTGAACACTGAAGCTTTCTTT. Translation gives CASSAQTLNTEAFF.

This clone was seen once. V and J are TRBV29-1 and TRBJ2-3, with 7 bases that match TRBD2. Germline V CDR1 and CDR2: SQVTM, ANQGSEA. Trimming at V came to 5 bases and at J to 4 bases, leaving 3 bases not matched to a gene. This CDR3 comprises 12 residues. The CDR3: CSVWEGADTQYF. DNA for the CDR3: TGCAGCGTTTGGGAGGGAGCAGATACGCAGTATTTT.

The gene calls are TRBV28 and TRBJ1-2; a possible D gene is TRBD1 (6 bases). Trimming removed 5 bases from V and 5 bases from J, with 12 bases in between. The CDR3 has 13 amino acids. Germline CDR1 and CDR2: MDHEN and SYDVKM. The CDR3: CASSLSDSYGYTF. CDR3 sequence (DNA): TGTGCCAGCAGTCTATCGGACAGTTATGGCTACACCTTC.

V and J are TRBV7-6 and TRBJ1-1, with D tentatively TRBD1 (5 bases). V was cut by 3 bases and J by 0 bases, with 20 bases left in between. The CDR3 runs to 18 residues. The germline V gene has CDR1 SGHVS and CDR2 FNYEAQ. CDR3 bases: TGTGCCAGCAGCTTCTATCAGGGCACAACCATTATGAACACTGAAGCTTTCTTT. Translating it yields CASSFYQGTTIMNTEAFF. Complete variable domain (other parts from reference TRBV7-6 and TRBJ1-1): GAGVSQSPRYKVTKRGQDVALRCDPISGHVSLYWYRQALGQGPEFLTYFNYEAQQDKSGLPNDRFSAERPEGSISTLTIQRTEQRDSAMYRCASSFYQGTTIMNTEAFFGQGTRLTVV.

The chain uses TRBV3-1 (or the pseudogene TRBV3-2) and TRBJ2-2; TRBD2 agrees at 7 bases. Germline trimming cut 2 bases from V and 4 bases from J; bases unmatched to any gene: 7. The CDR3 sequence is 16 residues long. The V gene's germline CDR1 is LGHDT and CDR2 YNNKEL (reference sequence). As DNA, the CDR3 is TGTGCCAGCAGCCAAATGTCGGCGGGAGCCACCGGGGAGCTGTTTTTT. This codes for CASSQMSAGATGELFF.